This T cell receptor beta chain was captured in a study of cytomegalovirus exposure and HLA in healthy donors. The PCR was carried out with 60 Vbeta primers and 13 Jbeta primers. Per the authors' pipeline: Unique TCR beta chains numbered about 72 million in a later analysis, with around 11 million shared. Using immunoSEQ multiplex PCR, the repertoire was profiled, and TCRdb retains in-frame clones only, with some absent. V, J and clone size were drawn from that table, and D and trimming were deduced from the DNA. This sample has about 130,000 clones, with around 67% found just once. Concerning this clone itself: Its antigen is not known.

Study conclusions and caveats: Later genetic work tied a missense DCLRE1C variant to beta-chain V and J trimming. Despite most TCR sequences being rare, some public TCRs occurred in many donors. High specificity and sensitivity for cytomegalovirus status were reported for the classifier.

This receptor was identified in a man in his late teens or twenties in good health and CMV-seropositive. Source material: PBMCs.

The CDR3 region has the DNA TGTGCCAGCTCACTAATCGGGGAGCAGTACTTC. Its translation: CASSLIGEQYF. This rearrangement joins TRBV18 to TRBJ2-7; D is uncertain. From germline, CDR1 is KGHSH and CDR2 LQKENI. V was trimmed by 4 bases and J by 7 bases, leaving 8 bases between them. The length of the CDR3 is 11 residues.